The sequence of this TCR beta chain was determined in a study of long-term antiretroviral therapy in people with HIV. Germline lookup yields CDR1 PRHDT and CDR2 FYEKMQ (reference sequence). Trimming pared 3 bases from V and 3 bases from J, leaving 15 bases between. This CDR3 region has 15 residues. This was the immunoSEQ v3.0 assay at survey level. Repertoires were generated with immunoSEQ multiplex PCR, while TCRdb's copy carries only in-frame clones and drops some. This table holds fewer than 45,000 clones, about 95% found once. Sequencing used unsorted PBMCs, obtained 3.7 years after starting antiretroviral therapy. The chain uses TRBV13 and TRBJ2-7; no definite D call. The TCR sequence derives from a woman aged 45-65 years with HIV. This chain's CDR3 is CASSLSPYGGYEQYF. The CDR3 region has the DNA TGTGCCAGCAGCTTGAGCCCCTACGGTGGCTACGAGCAGTACTTC.